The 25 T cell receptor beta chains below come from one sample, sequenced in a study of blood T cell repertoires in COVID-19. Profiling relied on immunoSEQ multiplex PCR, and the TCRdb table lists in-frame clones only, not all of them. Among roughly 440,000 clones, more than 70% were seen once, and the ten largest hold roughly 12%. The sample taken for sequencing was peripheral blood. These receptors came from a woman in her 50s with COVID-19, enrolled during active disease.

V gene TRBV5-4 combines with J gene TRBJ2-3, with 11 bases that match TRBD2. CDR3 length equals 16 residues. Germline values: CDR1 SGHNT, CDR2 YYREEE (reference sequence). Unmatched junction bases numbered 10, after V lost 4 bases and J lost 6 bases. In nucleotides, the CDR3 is TGTGCCAGCAGCATCCAACTAGCGGGGGAGTCGGATACGCAGTATTTT. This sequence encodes CASSIQLAGESDTQYF.

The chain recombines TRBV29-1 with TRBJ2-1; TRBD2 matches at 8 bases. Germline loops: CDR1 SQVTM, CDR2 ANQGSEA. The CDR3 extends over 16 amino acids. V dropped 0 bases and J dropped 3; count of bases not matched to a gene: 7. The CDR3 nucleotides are TGCAGCGTTGAAGATCGCGGCGGGGGGAACTACAATGAGCAGTTCTTC. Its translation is CSVEDRGGGNYNEQFF.

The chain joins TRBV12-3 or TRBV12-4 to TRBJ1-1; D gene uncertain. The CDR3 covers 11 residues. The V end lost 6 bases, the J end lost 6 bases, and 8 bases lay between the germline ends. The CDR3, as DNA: TGTGCCAGCAGCCGCGGGTCTGAAGCTTTCTTT. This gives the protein CASSRGSEAFF.

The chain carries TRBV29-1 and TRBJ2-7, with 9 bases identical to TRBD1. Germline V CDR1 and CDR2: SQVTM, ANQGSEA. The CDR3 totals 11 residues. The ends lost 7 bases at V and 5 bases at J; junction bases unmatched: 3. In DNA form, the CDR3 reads TGCAGCGGGGGACAGGGACACGAGCAGTACTTC. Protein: CSGGQGHEQYF.

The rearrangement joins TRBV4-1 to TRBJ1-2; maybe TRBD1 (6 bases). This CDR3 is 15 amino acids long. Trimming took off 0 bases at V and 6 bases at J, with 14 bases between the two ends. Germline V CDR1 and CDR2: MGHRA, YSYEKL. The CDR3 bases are TGCGCCAGCAGCCAAGAGGGGGCGGTCGCCCATGGCTACACCTTC. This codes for CASSQEGAVAHGYTF.

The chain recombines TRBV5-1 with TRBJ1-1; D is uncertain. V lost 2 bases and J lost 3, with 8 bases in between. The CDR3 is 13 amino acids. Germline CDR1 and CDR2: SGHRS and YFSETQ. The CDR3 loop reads CASSFWGDTEAFF. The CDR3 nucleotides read TGCGCCAGCAGCTTCTGGGGAGACACTGAAGCTTTCTTT.

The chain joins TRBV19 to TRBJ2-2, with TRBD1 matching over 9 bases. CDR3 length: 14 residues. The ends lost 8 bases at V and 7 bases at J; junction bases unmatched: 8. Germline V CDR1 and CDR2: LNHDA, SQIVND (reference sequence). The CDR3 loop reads CASQRQGDGGELFF. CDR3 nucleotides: TGTGCCAGTCAACGACAGGGGGACGGCGGGGAGCTGTTTTTT.

As DNA, the CDR3 is TGTGCCAGCTCGCAGGAACAGGGGGGCTTCAAAAACATTCAGTACTTC. This gives the protein CASSQEQGGFKNIQYF. This chain connects TRBV18 to TRBJ2-4; TRBD1 aligns across 8 bases. This CDR3 has 16 amino acids. Germline loops: CDR1 KGHSH, CDR2 LQKENI. V lost 6 bases to trimming and J lost 3 bases; unmatched junction nucleotides: 10.

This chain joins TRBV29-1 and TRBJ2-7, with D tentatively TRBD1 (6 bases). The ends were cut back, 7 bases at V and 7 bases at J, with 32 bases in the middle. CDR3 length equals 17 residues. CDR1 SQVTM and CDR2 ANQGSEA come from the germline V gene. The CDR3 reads CSESGEQGPFRRCEQYF. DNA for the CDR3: TGCAGCGAATCAGGGGAGCAGGGTCCCTTTCGGAGATGTGAGCAGTACTTC.

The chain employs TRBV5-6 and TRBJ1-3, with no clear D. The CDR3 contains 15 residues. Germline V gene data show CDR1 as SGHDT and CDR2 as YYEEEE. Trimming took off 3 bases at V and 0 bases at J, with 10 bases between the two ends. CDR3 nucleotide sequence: TGTGCCAGCAGCTCGTACTATAACTCTGGAAACACCATATATTTT. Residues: CASSSYYNSGNTIYF.

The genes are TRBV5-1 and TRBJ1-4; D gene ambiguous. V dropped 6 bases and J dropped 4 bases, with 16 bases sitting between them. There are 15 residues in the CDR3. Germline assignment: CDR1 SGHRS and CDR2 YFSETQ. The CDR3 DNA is TGCGCCAGCACACTCCGCGGCGGCGGTAATGAAAAACTGTTTTTT. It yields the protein CASTLRGGGNEKLFF.

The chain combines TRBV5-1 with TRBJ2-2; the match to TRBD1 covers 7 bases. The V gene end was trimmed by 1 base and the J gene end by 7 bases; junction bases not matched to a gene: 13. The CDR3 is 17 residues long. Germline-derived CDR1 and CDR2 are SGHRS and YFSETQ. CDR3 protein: CASSLTGATHQVGELFF. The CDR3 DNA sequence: TGCGCCAGCAGCTTGACAGGGGCCACCCACCAGGTCGGGGAGCTGTTTTTT.

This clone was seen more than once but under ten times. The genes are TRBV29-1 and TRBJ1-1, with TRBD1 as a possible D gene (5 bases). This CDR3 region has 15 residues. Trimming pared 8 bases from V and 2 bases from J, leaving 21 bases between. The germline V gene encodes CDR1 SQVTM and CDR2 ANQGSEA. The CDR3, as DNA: TGCAGCCTCTCTCGGCTTACAGGTCCAAACACTGAAGCTTTCTTT. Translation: CSLSRLTGPNTEAFF.

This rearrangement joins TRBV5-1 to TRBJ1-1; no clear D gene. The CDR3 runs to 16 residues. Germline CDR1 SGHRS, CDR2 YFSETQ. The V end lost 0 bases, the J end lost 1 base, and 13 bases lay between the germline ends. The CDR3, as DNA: TGCGCCAGCAGCTTGGAGGCGGGAGCGGGGAACACTGAAGCTTTCTTT. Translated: CASSLEAGAGNTEAFF.

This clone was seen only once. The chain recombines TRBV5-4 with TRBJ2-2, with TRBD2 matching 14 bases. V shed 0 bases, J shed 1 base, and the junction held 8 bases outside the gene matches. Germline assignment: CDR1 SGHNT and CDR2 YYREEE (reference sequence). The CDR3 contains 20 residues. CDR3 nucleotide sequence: TGTGCCAGCAGCTTGGATGGTCGGACTAGCGGGGGGAGGAACACCGGGGAGCTGTTTTTT. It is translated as CASSLDGRTSGGRNTGELFF.

CDR3: CASSSQQGLQTDTQYF. The DNA for the CDR3 is TGCGCCAGCAGCTCTCAACAGGGGCTCCAAACAGATACGCAGTATTTT. The chain employs TRBV5-1 and TRBJ2-3; 7 bases line up with TRBD1. The CDR3 extends over 16 amino acids. Trimming removed 3 bases from V and 3 bases from J; junction bases left unmatched: 10. CDR1 and CDR2 (germline): SGHRS, YFSETQ.

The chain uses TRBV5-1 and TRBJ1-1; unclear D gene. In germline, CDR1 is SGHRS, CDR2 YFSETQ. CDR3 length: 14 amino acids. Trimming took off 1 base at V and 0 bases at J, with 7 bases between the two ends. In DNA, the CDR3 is TGCGCCAGCAGCTTGAATGCGGTGAACACTGAAGCTTTCTTT. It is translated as CASSLNAVNTEAFF.

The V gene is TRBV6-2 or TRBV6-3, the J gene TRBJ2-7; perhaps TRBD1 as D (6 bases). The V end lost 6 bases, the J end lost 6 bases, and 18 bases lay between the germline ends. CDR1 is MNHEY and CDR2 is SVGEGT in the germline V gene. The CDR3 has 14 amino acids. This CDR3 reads CASSPSGAVPEQYF. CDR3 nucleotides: TGTGCCAGCAGCCCCTCAGGGGCGGTTCCCGAGCAGTACTTC.

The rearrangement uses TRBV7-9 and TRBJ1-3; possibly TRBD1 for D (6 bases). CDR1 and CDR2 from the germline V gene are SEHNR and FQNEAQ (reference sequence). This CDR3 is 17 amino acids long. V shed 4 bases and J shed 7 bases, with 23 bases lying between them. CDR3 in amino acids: CASSWEPGTRSVNTIYF. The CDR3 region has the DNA TGTGCCAGCAGCTGGGAGCCCGGGACACGGAGTGTTAACACCATATATTTT.

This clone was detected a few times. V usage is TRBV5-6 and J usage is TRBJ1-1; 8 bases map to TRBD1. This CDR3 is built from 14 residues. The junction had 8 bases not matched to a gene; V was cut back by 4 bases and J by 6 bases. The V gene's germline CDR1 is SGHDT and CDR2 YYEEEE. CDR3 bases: TGTGCCAGCAGCCCTCGGACAGGGAAACCTGAAGCTTTCTTT. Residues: CASSPRTGKPEAFF.

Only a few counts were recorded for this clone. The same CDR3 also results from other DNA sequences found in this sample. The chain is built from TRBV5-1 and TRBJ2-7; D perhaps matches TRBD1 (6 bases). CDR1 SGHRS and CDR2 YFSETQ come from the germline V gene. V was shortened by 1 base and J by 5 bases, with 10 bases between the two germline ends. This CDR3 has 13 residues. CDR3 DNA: TGCGCCAGCAGCTTGAGTCAGGGGAACGAGCAGTACTTC. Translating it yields CASSLSQGNEQYF.

The CDR3 sequence: CASTRTGLDEQYF. Written as DNA, the CDR3 is TGTGCCAGCACCCGGACAGGGCTGGACGAGCAGTACTTC. The genes are TRBV21-1 and TRBJ2-7; TRBD1, the D gene given by the table, was not confirmed from the DNA. TRBV21-1 is a documented pseudogene. The CDR3 runs to 13 residues.

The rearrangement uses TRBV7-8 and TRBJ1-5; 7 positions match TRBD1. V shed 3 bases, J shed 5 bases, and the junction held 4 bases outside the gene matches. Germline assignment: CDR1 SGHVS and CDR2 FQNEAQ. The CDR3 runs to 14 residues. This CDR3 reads CASSFGTADQPQHF. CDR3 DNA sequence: TGTGCCAGCAGCTTTGGGACAGCGGATCAGCCCCAGCATTTT.

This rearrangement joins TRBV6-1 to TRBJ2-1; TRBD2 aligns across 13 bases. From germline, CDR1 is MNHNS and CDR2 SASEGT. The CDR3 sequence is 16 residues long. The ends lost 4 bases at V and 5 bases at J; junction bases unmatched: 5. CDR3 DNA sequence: TGTGCCAGCAGTGTAACGACTAGCGGGGGGAACAATGAGCAGTTCTTC. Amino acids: CASSVTTSGGNNEQFF.

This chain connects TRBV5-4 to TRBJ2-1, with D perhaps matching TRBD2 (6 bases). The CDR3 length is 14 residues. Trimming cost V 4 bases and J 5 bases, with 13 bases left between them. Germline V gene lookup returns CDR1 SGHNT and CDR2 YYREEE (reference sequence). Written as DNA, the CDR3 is TGTGCCAGCAGCGCCCGACTAGGAAACAATGAGCAGTTCTTC. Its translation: CASSARLGNNEQFF.